Each of the 23 T cell receptor beta chains below was sequenced from the same sample in a study of shared clonotypes between healthy human individuals. In the naive CD8 group, cells lacked CD45RO and were positively selected for CCR7, so terminally differentiated effector memory CD45RA+ cells were left out. Method: immunoSEQ multiplex PCR; TCRdb's copy keeps in-frame clones and lacks some. The repertoire holds about 1,900,000 clones, with 85% to 95% as singletons. Sequenced: naive CD8+ T cells sorted from blood. The receptor source for this set is a man between 18 and 35 years old in good health.

This chain links TRBV7-2 with TRBJ2-1; 9 bases fit TRBD2. J gave up 9 bases and V 5 bases, and 11 bases lay outside the gene matches. The CDR3 runs 15 residues. The germline gives CDR1 SGHTA, CDR2 FQGNSA. This CDR3 reads CASSLLAGGRSEQFF. CDR3 coding DNA: TGTGCCAGCAGCCTACTGGCGGGGGGGCGCAGTGAGCAGTTCTTC.

This clone is a singleton in its sample. The chain links TRBV4-1 to TRBJ2-7, with D hard to call. From germline, CDR1 is MGHRA and CDR2 YSYEKL. This CDR3 is built from 14 residues. Deletions cut 1 base from V and 2 bases from J, with 9 bases between. The CDR3 DNA follows: TGCGCCAGCAGCCAAGTGACTGACGCCTACGAGCAGTACTTC. Translating it yields CASSQVTDAYEQYF.

This chain connects TRBV14 to TRBJ1-6; the match to TRBD1 covers 8 bases. With V trimmed by 5 bases and J by 10 bases, 4 bases remained unmatched. Per germline, CDR1 SGHDN and CDR2 FVKESK. The CDR3 sequence is 13 residues long. Here the CDR3 DNA reads TGTGCCAGCAGCTGGACAGGGAGCTCACCCCTCCACTTT. It yields the protein CASSWTGSSPLHF.

The chain employs TRBV5-6 and TRBJ2-2; 7 bases fit TRBD2. CDR3 length: 17 residues. Germline-derived CDR1 and CDR2 are SGHDT and YYEEEE. V lost 7 bases and J lost 1; bases outside the gene matches: 13. The CDR3 region has the DNA TGTGCCAGCTGCCCCGGACTAGTCGACGGGAACACCGGGGAGCTGTTTTTT. Its translation is CASCPGLVDGNTGELFF.

The gene calls are TRBV7-9 and TRBJ2-7; possibly TRBD1 or TRBD2 for D (5 bases each). The length of the CDR3 is 14 residues. CDR1 is SEHNR, CDR2 FQNEAQ, per germline (reference sequence). Between the trimmed V and J ends, which lost 5 bases and 2 bases, there was a span of 13 bases. In DNA, the CDR3 is TGTGCCAGCAGCAATGTGGGACCGACCTACGAGCAGTACTTC. Translating it yields CASSNVGPTYEQYF.

The genes are TRBV19 and TRBJ1-5; D unresolved. CDR1 is LNHDA and CDR2 is SQIVND in the germline V gene (reference sequence). With 4 bases removed from V and 5 bases from J, the gap between germline ends came to 12 bases. The CDR3 is 14 residues long. The CDR3 region has the DNA TGTGCCAGTAGTAGGGGAGGGTATGATCAGCCCCAGCATTTT. This codes for CASSRGGYDQPQHF.

The V call is TRBV6-6, the J call TRBJ2-2, with D unclear. This CDR3 spans 13 amino acids. CDR1 is MNHNY and CDR2 is SVGAGI in the germline V gene (reference sequence). V lost 7 bases and J lost 1, with 7 bases in between. CDR3 nucleotide sequence: TGTGCCAGCAATCCTATGAACACCGGGGAGCTGTTTTTT. Translating it yields CASNPMNTGELFF.

The chain is built from TRBV11-1 and TRBJ2-1; 10 bases align to TRBD2. Per the germline V gene, CDR1 is SGHAT and CDR2 is FQDESV (reference sequence). The V segment lost 5 bases and the J segment 6 bases; nucleotides outside the gene matches: 7. The CDR3 is 15 residues long. This CDR3 reads CASSTGTSARNEQFF. The CDR3 nucleotides read TGTGCCAGCAGCACCGGGACTAGCGCCCGCAATGAGCAGTTCTTC.

CDR3 loop: CASSSGSTYEQYF. CDR3 DNA: TGTGCCAGCAGCTCGGGGAGCACCTACGAGCAGTACTTC. The chain employs TRBV11-2 and TRBJ2-5; possible D gene TRBD2, 5 bases. The J call may not be correct, given that the DNA end is closer to TRBJ2-7. The CDR3 spans 13 residues. The V gene's germline CDR1 is SGHAT and CDR2 FQNNGV.

The chain combines TRBV9 with TRBJ1-1; a possible D gene is TRBD1 (6 bases). This CDR3 has 15 amino acids. Germline V gene data show CDR1 as SGDLS and CDR2 as YYNGEE. Trimming left V 4 bases short and J 3 bases short, with 16 bases between. The CDR3 DNA reads as TGTGCCAGCAGCCCTCGGACAGAAATCTACACTGAAGCTTTCTTT. Protein sequence: CASSPRTEIYTEAFF.

The chain joins TRBV27 to TRBJ2-1; D not certain. This CDR3 is 15 amino acids long. Germline CDR1 MNHEY, CDR2 SMNVEV (reference sequence). Trimming stripped 8 bases from V and 5 bases from J, with 19 bases between. The CDR3 sequence: CASGFEAEPNNEQFF. The CDR3 DNA follows: TGTGCCAGCGGGTTCGAGGCAGAACCTAACAATGAGCAGTTCTTC.

The J gene is TRBJ2-7, the V gene TRBV28; D uncertain. Looked up from germline, CDR1 is MDHEN and CDR2 is SYDVKM. This CDR3 contains 14 residues. V was trimmed by 6 bases and J by 2 bases, leaving 14 bases between them. CDR3 in amino acids: CASRADGETYEQYF. In nucleotides, the CDR3 is TGTGCCAGCAGGGCGGACGGAGAAACCTACGAGCAGTACTTC.

The chain couples TRBV5-5 to TRBJ2-2; TRBD1 might be the D (6 bases). Per the germline V gene, CDR1 is SGHKS and CDR2 is YYEKEE (reference sequence). Trimming removed 1 base from V and 1 base from J, with 8 bases in between. This CDR3 comprises 15 residues. CDR3 in DNA: TGTGCCAGCAGCTTGTGGGGACAGAACACCGGGGAGCTGTTTTTT. Translating it yields CASSLWGQNTGELFF.

The chain is built from TRBV9 and TRBJ2-7; 7 bases line up with TRBD1. The CDR3 is 15 amino acids. Germline V lookup: CDR1 SGDLS, CDR2 YYNGEE. After removal of 3 bases from V and 4 bases from J, the junction contained 10 bases not matched to a gene. The CDR3 DNA is TGTGCCAGCAGCGCAGGGGGTCTTCGTGCTTACGAGCAGTACTTC. Protein sequence: CASSAGGLRAYEQYF.

The chain couples TRBV27 to TRBJ2-2, with D tentatively TRBD2 (7 bases). Trimming left V 6 bases short and J 0 bases short, with 17 bases between. The germline CDR1 and CDR2 sequences are MNHEY and SMNVEV (reference sequence). This CDR3 comprises 17 residues. Here the CDR3 reads CASRWGGPEPNTGELFF. CDR3 sequence (DNA): TGTGCCAGCAGGTGGGGGGGCCCGGAACCGAACACCGGGGAGCTGTTTTTT.

J is TRBJ2-1 and V is TRBV19; D call uncertain. The CDR3 spans 13 residues. CDR1 is LNHDA, CDR2 SQIVND, per germline (reference sequence). The germline V and J ends were trimmed by 0 bases and 9 bases, with 9 bases remaining between them. The CDR3 region is CASSIDLESEQFF. The DNA of the CDR3 is TGTGCCAGTAGTATAGACCTAGAAAGTGAGCAGTTCTTC.

This clone was recorded once. The J gene is TRBJ2-7, the V gene TRBV6-1; D is possibly TRBD2 (5 bases). The V end lost 6 bases, the J end lost 4 bases, and 10 bases lay between the germline ends. Per germline, CDR1 MNHNS and CDR2 SASEGT. This CDR3 has 12 amino acids. The CDR3 bases are TGTGCCAGCAGCGGCTCGGGATACGAGCAGTACTTC. Protein: CASSGSGYEQYF.

The chain combines TRBV7-9 with TRBJ1-5; D perhaps matches TRBD1 (6 bases). The V end was cut by 4 bases, the J end by 5 bases, with 21 bases between. CDR1 and CDR2 from the germline V gene are SEHNR and FQNEAQ (reference sequence). The CDR3 totals 17 residues. This CDR3 is CASSSHSAGAGDQPQHF. The CDR3 bases are TGTGCCAGCAGCTCACACTCAGCAGGGGCGGGGGATCAGCCCCAGCATTTT. Full variable domain (missing parts from reference TRBV7-9 and TRBJ1-5): DTGVSQNPRHKITKRGQNVTFRCDPISEHNRLYWYRQTLGQGPEFLTYFQNEAQLEKSRLLSDRFSAERPKGSFSTLEIQRTEQGDSAMYLCASSSHSAGAGDQPQHFGDGTRLSIL.

V and J are TRBV2 and TRBJ2-1; D is ambiguous. CDR1 is SNHLY and CDR2 is FYNNEI in the germline V gene. V was cut by 8 bases and J by 10 bases, with 15 bases left in between. CDR3 length: 12 residues. The CDR3 coding sequence is TGTGCCAGCTCCGAAGGTGGGTTAGAGCAGTTCTTC. It encodes CASSEGGLEQFF.

This clone was seen a handful of times. The chain has TRBV11-2 and TRBJ1-6, with no clear D. The CDR3 spans 11 residues. Trimming cost V 4 bases and J 15 bases, with 10 bases left between them. The germline CDR1 and CDR2 sequences are SGHAT and FQNNGV. CDR3: CASSSKPDLHF. DNA for the CDR3: TGTGCCAGCAGCTCTAAGCCGGACCTCCACTTT.

This chain links TRBV27 with TRBJ2-7; D is uncertain. Germline V gene data show CDR1 as MNHEY and CDR2 as SMNVEV (reference sequence). The CDR3 extends over 15 amino acids. V dropped 6 bases and J dropped 3 bases, with 18 bases sitting between them. The CDR3 loop reads CASSPEGSALYEQYF. The CDR3 DNA sequence: TGTGCCAGCAGCCCAGAAGGGTCTGCTCTCTACGAGCAGTACTTC.

The V call is TRBV9, the J call TRBJ1-2; a possible D gene is TRBD1 (5 bases). Germline lookup yields CDR1 SGDLS and CDR2 YYNGEE. Deletions cut 6 bases from V and 3 bases from J, with 15 bases between. The CDR3 is 14 residues long. CDR3 in amino acids: CASTLGGGDYGYTF. The CDR3 DNA reads as TGTGCCAGCACCCTGGGGGGAGGGGACTATGGCTACACCTTC.

This chain joins TRBV10-3 and TRBJ2-5, with TRBD2 matching over 15 bases. V was pared by 5 bases and J by 2 bases, with 9 bases of the junction left unmatched. The V gene's germline CDR1 is ENHRY and CDR2 SYGVKD. The CDR3 covers 18 residues. CDR3 protein: CAISSGLAGGPGQETQYF. CDR3 DNA sequence: TGTGCCATCAGTTCTGGACTAGCGGGGGGGCCCGGTCAAGAGACCCAGTACTTC.